This T cell receptor (beta chain) derives from a study of blood T cell repertoires in COVID-19. Background on the study: Sources were T cells, B-cell-depleted T cells, or PBMCs; the material itself was cDNA or gDNA.

The CDR3 contains 18 residues. Germline CDR1 reads SGHTS; CDR2 reads YDEGEE. Trimming shortened V by 0 bases and J by 0 bases, and 16 bases separated the two germline ends. Generated by immunoSEQ multiplex PCR, the TCRdb table keeps only in-frame clones and is missing some. The sample lists fewer than 300,000 clones, around 83% seen once, with roughly 5.3% in the top ten. The TCR was taken from a man in his forties who had been exposed to COVID-19. This chain uses TRBV5-8 with TRBJ1-3, with no clear D. The sample taken for sequencing was PBMCs or T cells enriched from blood (not recorded which). The CDR3 nucleotides read TGTGCCAGCAGCTTGGGGAGGGCGAGGCGACTCTCTGGAAACACCATATATTTT. Translating it yields CASSLGRARRLSGNTIYF.